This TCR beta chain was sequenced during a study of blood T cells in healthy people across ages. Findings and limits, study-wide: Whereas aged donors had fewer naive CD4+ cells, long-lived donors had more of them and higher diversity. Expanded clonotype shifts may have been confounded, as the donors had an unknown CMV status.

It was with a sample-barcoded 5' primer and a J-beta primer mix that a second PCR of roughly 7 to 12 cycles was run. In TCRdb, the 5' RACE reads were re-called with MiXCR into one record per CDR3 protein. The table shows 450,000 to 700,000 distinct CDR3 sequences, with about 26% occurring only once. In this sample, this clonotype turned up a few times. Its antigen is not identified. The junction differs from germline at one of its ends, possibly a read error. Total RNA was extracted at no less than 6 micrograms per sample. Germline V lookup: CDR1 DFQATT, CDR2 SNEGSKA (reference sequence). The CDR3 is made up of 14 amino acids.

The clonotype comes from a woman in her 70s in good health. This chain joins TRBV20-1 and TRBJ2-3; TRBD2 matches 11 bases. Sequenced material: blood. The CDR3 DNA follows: TGCGGTGCCCATCTAGCGGGGGGCCCAGATACGCAGTATTTT. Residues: CGAHLAGGPDTQYF.